This paragraph reports one TCR beta chain. Its antigen is not known. The junction shows a germline mismatch at one end, possibly a read error. These data come from a study of read filtering for tumor transcriptome and immune sequencing. Across the study: Among patients, 17 to 20 were male and 14 female, aged about 40 to 90 (mean around 68).

Overall study findings and caveats: In IR-seq, single-read clonotypes were approximately 83% of clonotypes but around 4% of reads.

From about 400 ng of RNA, a library with molecular barcoded alpha/delta and beta/gamma adaptors was made. TCRdb called the reads again in MiXCR, with one record for every CDR3 protein. The profile shows 2,000 to 3,000 distinct CDR3 sequences, 65% of them singletons. Sequencing was done on a sample of a population of CD138-negative cells sorted from bone marrow. The receptor was isolated from a donor aged 40 or older with multiple myeloma. This table probably holds off-target reads from a library built for another chain.

For the CDR3, the DNA is TGTGCTAGCAGCTTAGCGGAGAACCTCAATGAGCAGTTCTTC. Protein: CASSLAENLNEQFF. V is TRBV7-7 and J is TRBJ2-1; D possibly corresponds to TRBD2 (6 bases). This CDR3 is built from 14 residues. CDR1 is SSHAT, CDR2 FNYEAQ, per germline (reference sequence).